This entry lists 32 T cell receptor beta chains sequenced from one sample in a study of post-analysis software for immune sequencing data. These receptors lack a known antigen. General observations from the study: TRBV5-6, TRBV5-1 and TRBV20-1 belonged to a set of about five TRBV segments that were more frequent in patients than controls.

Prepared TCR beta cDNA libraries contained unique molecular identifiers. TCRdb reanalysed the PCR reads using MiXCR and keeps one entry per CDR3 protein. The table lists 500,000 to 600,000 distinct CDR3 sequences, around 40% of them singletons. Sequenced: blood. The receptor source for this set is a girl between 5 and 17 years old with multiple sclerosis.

The CDR3 DNA follows: TGCAGTGCGCCCACCCCCACAGGGCTGAAAAACATTCAGTACTTC. It encodes CSAPTPTGLKNIQYF. The chain combines TRBV20-1 with TRBJ2-4, with D possibly TRBD1 on 6 matching bases. Trimming removed 6 bases from V and 4 bases from J, with 19 bases in between. Germline values: CDR1 DFQATT, CDR2 SNEGSKA (reference sequence). The CDR3 has 15 amino acids.

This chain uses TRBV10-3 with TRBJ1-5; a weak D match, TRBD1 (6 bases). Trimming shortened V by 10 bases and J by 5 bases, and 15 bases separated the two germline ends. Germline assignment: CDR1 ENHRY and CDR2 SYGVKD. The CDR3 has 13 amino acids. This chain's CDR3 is CASRGLADQPQHF. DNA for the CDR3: TGTGCCAGCAGGGGCTTAGCAGATCAGCCCCAGCATTTT.

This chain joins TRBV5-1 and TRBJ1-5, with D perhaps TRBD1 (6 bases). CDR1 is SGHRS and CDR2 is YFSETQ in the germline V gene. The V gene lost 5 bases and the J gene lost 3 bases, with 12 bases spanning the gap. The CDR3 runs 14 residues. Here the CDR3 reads CASSRGNDNQPQHF. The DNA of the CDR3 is TGCGCCAGCAGTAGGGGGAACGACAATCAGCCCCAGCATTTT.

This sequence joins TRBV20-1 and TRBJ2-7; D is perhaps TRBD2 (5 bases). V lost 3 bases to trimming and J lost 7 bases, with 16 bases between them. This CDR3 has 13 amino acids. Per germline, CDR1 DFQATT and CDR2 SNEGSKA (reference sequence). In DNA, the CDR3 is TGCAGTGCTAGGCGGCGGGTTCCCTGGGAGCAGTACTTC. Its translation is CSARRRVPWEQYF.

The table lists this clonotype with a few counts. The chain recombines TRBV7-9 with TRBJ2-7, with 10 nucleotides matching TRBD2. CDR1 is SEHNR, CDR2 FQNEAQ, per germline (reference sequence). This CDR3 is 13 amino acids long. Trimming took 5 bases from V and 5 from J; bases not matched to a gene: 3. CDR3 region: CASSPSGRNEQYF. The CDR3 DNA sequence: TGTGCCAGCAGCCCTAGCGGGAGAAACGAGCAGTACTTC.

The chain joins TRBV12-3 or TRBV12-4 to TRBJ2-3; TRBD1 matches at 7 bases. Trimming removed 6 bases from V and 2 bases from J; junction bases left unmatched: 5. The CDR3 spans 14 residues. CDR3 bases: TGTGCCAGCAGGGGGACAGTTGACACAGATACGCAGTATTTT. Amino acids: CASRGTVDTDTQYF.

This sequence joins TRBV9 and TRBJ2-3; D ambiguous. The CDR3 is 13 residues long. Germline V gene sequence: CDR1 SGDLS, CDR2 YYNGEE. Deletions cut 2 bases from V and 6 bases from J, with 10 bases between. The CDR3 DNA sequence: TGTGCCAGCAGCGTCCAAGTCATGGATACGCAGTATTTT. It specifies CASSVQVMDTQYF.

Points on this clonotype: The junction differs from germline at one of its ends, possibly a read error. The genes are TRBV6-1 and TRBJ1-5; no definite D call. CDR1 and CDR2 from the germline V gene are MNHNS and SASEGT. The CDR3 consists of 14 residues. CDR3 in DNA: TGTGCCGGCAGCGCCGGACCACATCCTTCAGCCCAGCATTTT. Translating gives CAGSAGPHPSAQHF.

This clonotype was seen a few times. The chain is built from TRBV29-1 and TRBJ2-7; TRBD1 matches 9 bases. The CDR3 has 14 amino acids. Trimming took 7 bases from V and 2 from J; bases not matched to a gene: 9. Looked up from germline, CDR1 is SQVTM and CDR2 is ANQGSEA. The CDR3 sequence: CSGAWDRAPYEQYF. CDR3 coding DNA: TGCAGCGGTGCTTGGGACAGGGCACCCTACGAGCAGTACTTC.

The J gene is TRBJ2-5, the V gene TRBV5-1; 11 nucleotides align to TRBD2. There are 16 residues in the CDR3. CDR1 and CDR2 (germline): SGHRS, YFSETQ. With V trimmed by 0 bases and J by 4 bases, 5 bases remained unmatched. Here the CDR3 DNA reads TGCGCCAGCAGCTTGGGGGCTAGCGGGAGGAGAGAGACCCAGTACTTC. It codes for CASSLGASGRRETQYF.

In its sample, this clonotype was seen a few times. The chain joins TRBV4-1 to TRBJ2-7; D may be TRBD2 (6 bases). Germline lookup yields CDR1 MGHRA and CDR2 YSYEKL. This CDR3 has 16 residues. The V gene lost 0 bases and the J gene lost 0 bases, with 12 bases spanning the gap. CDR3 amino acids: CASSQETGSPSYEQYF. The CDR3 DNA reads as TGCGCCAGCAGCCAAGAAACCGGGAGCCCCTCCTACGAGCAGTACTTC.

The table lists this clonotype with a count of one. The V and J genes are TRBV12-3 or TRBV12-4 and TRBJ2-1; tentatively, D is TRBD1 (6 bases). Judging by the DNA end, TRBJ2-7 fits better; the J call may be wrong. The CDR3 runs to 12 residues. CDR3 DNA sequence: TGTGCCAGCACTGGACAGTCCTACGAGCAGTACTTC. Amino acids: CASTGQSYEQYF.

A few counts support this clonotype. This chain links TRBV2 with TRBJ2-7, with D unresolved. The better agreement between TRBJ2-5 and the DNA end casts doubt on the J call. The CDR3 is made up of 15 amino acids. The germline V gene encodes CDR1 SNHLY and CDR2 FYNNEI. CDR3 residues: CASSDRLSSLKTQYF. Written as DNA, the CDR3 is TGTGCCAGCAGTGACCGCTTATCCTCTCTGAAGACCCAGTACTTC.

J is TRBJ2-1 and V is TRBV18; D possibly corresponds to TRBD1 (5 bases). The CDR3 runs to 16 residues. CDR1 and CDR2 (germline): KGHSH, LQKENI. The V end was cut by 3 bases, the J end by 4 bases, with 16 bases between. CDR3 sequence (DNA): TGTGCCAGCTCACCGGGTTACGACAGAACTTACAATGAGCAGTTCTTC. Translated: CASSPGYDRTYNEQFF.

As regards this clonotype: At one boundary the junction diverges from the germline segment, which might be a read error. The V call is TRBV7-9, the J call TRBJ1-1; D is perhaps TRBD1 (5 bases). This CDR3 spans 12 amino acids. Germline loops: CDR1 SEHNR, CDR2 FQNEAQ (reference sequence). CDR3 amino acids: CASSTRQTEAFF. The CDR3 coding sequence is TGCGCCAGCAGCACCCGACAGACTGAAGCTTTCTTT.

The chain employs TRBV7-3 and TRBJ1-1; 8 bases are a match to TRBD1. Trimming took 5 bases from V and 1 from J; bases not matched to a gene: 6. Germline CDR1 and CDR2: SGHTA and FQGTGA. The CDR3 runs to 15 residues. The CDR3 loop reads CASSARTGKNTEAFF. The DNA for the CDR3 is TGTGCCAGCAGCGCCCGGACAGGGAAGAACACTGAAGCTTTCTTT.

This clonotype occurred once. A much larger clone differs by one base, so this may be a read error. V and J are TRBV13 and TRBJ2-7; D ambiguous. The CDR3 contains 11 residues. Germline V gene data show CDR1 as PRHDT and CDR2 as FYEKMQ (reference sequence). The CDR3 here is CASSLEYVQYF. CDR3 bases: TGTGCCAGCAGCTTAGAATACGTGCAGTACTTC.

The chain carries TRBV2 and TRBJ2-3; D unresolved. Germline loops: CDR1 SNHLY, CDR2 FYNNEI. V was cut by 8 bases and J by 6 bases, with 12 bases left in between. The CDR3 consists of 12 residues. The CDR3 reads CASCGRPDTQYF. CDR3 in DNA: TGTGCCAGCTGTGGACGCCCGGATACGCAGTATTTT.

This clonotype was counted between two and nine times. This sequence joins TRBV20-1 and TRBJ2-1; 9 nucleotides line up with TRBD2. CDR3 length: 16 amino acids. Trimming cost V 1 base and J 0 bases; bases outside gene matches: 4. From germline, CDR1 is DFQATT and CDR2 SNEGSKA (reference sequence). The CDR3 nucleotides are TGCAGTGCTAGAGGCGCTAGCGGGAACTCCTACAATGAGCAGTTCTTC. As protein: CSARGASGNSYNEQFF.

Here the CDR3 DNA reads TGTGCCAGCAGCTCCTTACAGGGTAAAGGAGTGGGGACCCAGTACTTC. Protein sequence: CASSSLQGKGVGTQYF. The rearrangement joins TRBV7-6 to TRBJ2-5, with D maybe TRBD1 (6 bases). The V gene lost 4 bases and the J gene lost 7 bases, with 22 bases spanning the gap. CDR3 length equals 16 residues. Germline assignment: CDR1 SGHVS and CDR2 FNYEAQ.

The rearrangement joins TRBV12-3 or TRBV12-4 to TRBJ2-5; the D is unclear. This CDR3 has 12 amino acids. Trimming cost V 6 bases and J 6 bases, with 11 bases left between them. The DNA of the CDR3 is TGTGCCAGCAGCCAGGATGTGAAGACCCAGTACTTC. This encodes CASSQDVKTQYF.

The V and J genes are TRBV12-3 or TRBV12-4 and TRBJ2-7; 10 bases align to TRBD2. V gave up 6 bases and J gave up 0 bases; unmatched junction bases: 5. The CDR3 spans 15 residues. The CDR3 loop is CASSPGTSVSYEQYF. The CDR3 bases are TGTGCCAGCAGCCCCGGGACTAGCGTCTCCTACGAGCAGTACTTC.

The CDR3 DNA sequence: TGTGCCAGCAGTGATACGGCGACACGAAAGCAGTTCTTC. Translating gives CASSDTATRKQFF. The chain couples TRBV6-6 to TRBJ2-1; no clear D gene. The CDR3 extends over 13 amino acids. V was cut by 5 bases and J by 11 bases, with 16 bases left in between. Per the germline V gene, CDR1 is MNHNY and CDR2 is SVGAGI (reference sequence).

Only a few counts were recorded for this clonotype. The CDR3 reads CASSSSEAEYEQYF. In DNA form, the CDR3 reads TGTGCCAGCAGTTCATCGGAGGCTGAGTACGAGCAGTACTTC. This rearrangement joins TRBV12-3 or TRBV12-4 to TRBJ2-7; D possibly corresponds to TRBD2 (5 bases). The CDR3 sequence is 14 residues long. Deletions cut 4 bases from V and 4 bases from J, with 14 bases between.

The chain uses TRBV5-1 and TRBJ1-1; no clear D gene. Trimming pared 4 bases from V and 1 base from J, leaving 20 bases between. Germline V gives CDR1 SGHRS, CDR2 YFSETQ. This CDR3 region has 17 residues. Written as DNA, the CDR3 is TGCGCCAGCAGCCCCCCCTCTTGGTCAGAGAAGAACACTGAAGCTTTCTTT. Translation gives CASSPPSWSEKNTEAFF.

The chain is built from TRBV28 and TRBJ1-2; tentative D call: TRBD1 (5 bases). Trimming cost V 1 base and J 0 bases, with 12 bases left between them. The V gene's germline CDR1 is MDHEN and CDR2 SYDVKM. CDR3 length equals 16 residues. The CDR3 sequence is CASSLSTGESNYGYTF. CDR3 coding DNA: TGTGCCAGCAGTTTATCCACAGGCGAATCTAACTATGGCTACACCTTC.

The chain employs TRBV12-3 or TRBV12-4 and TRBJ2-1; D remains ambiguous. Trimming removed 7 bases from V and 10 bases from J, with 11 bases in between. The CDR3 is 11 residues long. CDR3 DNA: TGTGCCAGCACCCCATCTATAGAGCAGTTCTTC. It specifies CASTPSIEQFF.

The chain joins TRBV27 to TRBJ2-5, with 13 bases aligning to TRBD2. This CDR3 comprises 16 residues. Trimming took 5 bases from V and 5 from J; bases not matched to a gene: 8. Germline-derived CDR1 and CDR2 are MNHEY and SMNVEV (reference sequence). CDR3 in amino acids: CASSLQGLAGLETQYF. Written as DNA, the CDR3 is TGTGCCAGCAGTCTACAGGGACTAGCGGGGTTGGAGACCCAGTACTTC.

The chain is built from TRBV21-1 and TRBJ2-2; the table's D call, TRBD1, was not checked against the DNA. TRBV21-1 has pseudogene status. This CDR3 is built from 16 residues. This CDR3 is CASPLGGRGNTGELFF. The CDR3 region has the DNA TGTGCCAGCCCCCTGGGGGGGCGGGGAAACACCGGGGAGCTGTTTTTT.

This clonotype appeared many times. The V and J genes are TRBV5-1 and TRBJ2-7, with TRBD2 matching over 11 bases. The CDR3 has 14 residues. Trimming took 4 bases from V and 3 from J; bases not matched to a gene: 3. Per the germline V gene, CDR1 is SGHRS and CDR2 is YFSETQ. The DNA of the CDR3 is TGCGCCAGCAGCCACGGGACTAGCGGCTACGAGCAGTACTTC. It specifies CASSHGTSGYEQYF.

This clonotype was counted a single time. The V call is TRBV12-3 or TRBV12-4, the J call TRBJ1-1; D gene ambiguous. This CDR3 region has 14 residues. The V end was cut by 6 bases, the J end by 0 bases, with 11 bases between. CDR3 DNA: TGTGCCAGCAGCCTTATTTTGATGAACACTGAAGCTTTCTTT. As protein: CASSLILMNTEAFF.

The CDR3 loop is CASSVGLAGNYGYTF. CDR3 bases: TGCGCCAGCAGCGTCGGCCTGGCAGGGAACTATGGCTACACCTTC. The V gene is TRBV5-1, the J gene TRBJ1-2; tentative D call: TRBD1 (5 bases). V lost 4 bases and J lost 2, with 15 bases in between. The germline gives CDR1 SGHRS, CDR2 YFSETQ. CDR3 length: 15 residues.